This T cell receptor (beta chain) was documented in a study of CD4 and CD8 cells across lung adenocarcinoma regions (dated by TCRdb to 2016 to 2019). About the study as a whole: The study examined intratumor heterogeneity of the T cell receptor repertoire by comparing tumor centers with tumor margins.

This clonotype was seen only a few times. Its antigen target is currently unknown. Base qualities are missing; no much larger clone stands one base away. Library preparation used PCR. For sequencing, a HiSeq X Ten was employed. TCRdb reanalyzed the raw reads on its own, using fastp at Q25 for trimming and MiXCR for clone calling, and kept in-frame beta chains. For every CDR3 protein sequence, its rows merge into one entry that carries the most common genes and DNA. This sample is represented by 15,000 to 20,000 distinct CDR3 sequences; 50% of them were singletons. In total, the top ten clones hold roughly 34% of the sample. Donors were patients with localized lung adenocarcinoma, a subtype of non-small cell lung cancer. The margins of localized lung adenocarcinomas were where the samples came from. For TCR repertoire analysis, CD8+ T cells from tumor tissue were profiled separately from CD4+ T cells.

Via the germline V gene, CDR1 is MNHNS and CDR2 SASEGT. Spanning cysteine to phenylalanine, the CDR3 consists of 16 amino acids. Just CDR3 DNA is preserved here, 48 bases in frame from base 1. Clipping removes 7 bases from V and 4 bases from J, with 10 as the unmatched junction base count. Sequenced: CD8+ T cells from the margin of a lung tumor. Interpreted using the paper, the cell subset or site label stands for: tumor margin region. The chain links TRBV6-1 with TRBJ2-1; the junction holds 10 bases that match TRBD2. The source of this sequence is a male donor with lung adenocarcinoma. The CD4 and CD8 labels of this study may be unreliable. The DNA is as follows: TGTGCCAGCACCTCTAGCGGGAGTTTTTCATACAATGAGCAGTTCTTC. This sequence encodes CASTSSGSFSYNEQFF.